This entry is about one T cell receptor beta chain. The sample comes from a study of blood T cell repertoires in COVID-19. Study-level information: The United States, Italy and Spain were the sources of the acute and convalescent COVID-19 samples. In each case, the material was cDNA or gDNA derived from T cells, B-cell-depleted T cells, or PBMCs.

Authors' data handling: The assay estimated nucleated cells by amplifying reference gene primers. Assay: immunoSEQ multiplex PCR; the TCRdb copy retains only in-frame clones and omits some. That table gives V, J and clone size, and the DNA gave D and trimming. The sample has about 240,000 clones, approximately 90% seen once. Sequencing was carried out using peripheral blood. The TCR comes from a man between 60 and 70 years old who had recovered from COVID-19.

Here the CDR3 DNA reads TGTGCCAGCAGCTTAGGTCAGGGCTTGGGCACTGAAGCTTTCTTT. Protein product: CASSLGQGLGTEAFF. The gene calls are TRBV5-8 and TRBJ1-1, with D tentatively TRBD1 (5 bases). The CDR3 covers 15 residues. Per the germline V gene, CDR1 is SGHTS and CDR2 is YDEGEE. Trimming removed 2 bases at V and 4 bases at J, with 15 bases between.